The rows below give T cell receptor beta chains drawn from one sample of a study of blood T cell repertoires in COVID-19. Produced via immunoSEQ multiplex PCR; TCRdb's table is partial and in-frame only. The repertoire has 25,000 to 30,000 clones, approximately 88% of them found once; the top ten carry approximately 2.6%. Sequenced: peripheral blood. The receptors were sampled from a human donor in a cohort sampled during active COVID-19. CDR3s include the opening cysteine and the closing phenylalanine or tryptophan. A D gene is named only where the DNA matches it firmly. For some rows the clone size is stated as once, few or many, or as a class when expanded; others skip it.

clone size: once
V gene: TRBV25-1
J gene: TRBJ1-3
D gene: -
CDR3 DNA: TGTGCCAGCAGTGAATATCAGGGCGTAGTCGGAAACACCATATATTTT
CDR3 protein: CASSEYQGVVGNTIYF

clone size: -
V gene: TRBV19
J gene: TRBJ1-5
D gene: TRBD1
CDR3 DNA: TGTGCCAGTAGTCGAACAGGGGGCGTCAATCAGCCCCAGCATTTT
CDR3 protein: CASSRTGGVNQPQHF

clone size: once
V gene: TRBV3-1/TRBV3-2
J gene: TRBJ1-4
D gene: TRBD1
CDR3 DNA: TGTGCCAGCAGCTATTACACCGGGACAGATGAAAAACTGTTTTTT
CDR3 protein: CASSYYTGTDEKLFF

clone size: -
V gene: TRBV6-5
J gene: TRBJ1-6
D gene: TRBD1
CDR3 DNA: TGTGCCAGCAGGGGGACAGGGGGCCGTTCACCCCTCCACTTT
CDR3 protein: CASRGTGGRSPLHF

clone size: -
V gene: TRBV21-1
J gene: TRBJ1-1
D gene: -
CDR3 DNA: TGTGCCAGCAGGTGTCACGTAGCTAACACAATTCGCACTAAAGCTTTCTTT
CDR3 protein: CASRCHVANTIRTKAFF

clone size: -
V gene: TRBV20-1
J gene: TRBJ1-4
D gene: -
CDR3 DNA: TGCAGTGCTTCCCCCGGACAAGGACTGTTTTTT
CDR3 protein: CSASPGQGLFF

clone size: -
V gene: TRBV4-1
J gene: TRBJ2-3
D gene: -
CDR3 DNA: TGCGCCAGCAGCAAACAGGGAAGCGGCGATACGCAGTATTTT
CDR3 protein: CASSKQGSGDTQYF

clone size: -
V gene: TRBV7-9
J gene: TRBJ1-1
D gene: -
CDR3 DNA: TGTGCCAGCAGCTTAGCGTGGCTAACAGCCTCGAACACTGAAGCTTTCTTT
CDR3 protein: CASSLAWLTASNTEAFF

clone size: -
V gene: TRBV5-4
J gene: TRBJ2-7
D gene: -
CDR3 DNA: TGTGCCAGCAGTTGGACGGGAACCTACGAGCAGTACTTC
CDR3 protein: CASSWTGTYEQYF

clone size: -
V gene: TRBV4-3
J gene: TRBJ1-6
D gene: -
CDR3 DNA: TGCGCCAGCAGCCAAGAAGCACAGGGCAATTCACCCCTCCACTTT
CDR3 protein: CASSQEAQGNSPLHF

clone size: -
V gene: TRBV5-4
J gene: TRBJ2-5
D gene: TRBD1
CDR3 DNA: TGTGCCAGCAGCCCCGGGACAGCCCAAGAGACCCAGTACTTC
CDR3 protein: CASSPGTAQETQYF

clone size: -
V gene: TRBV6-6
J gene: TRBJ1-1
D gene: -
CDR3 DNA: TGTGCCAGCAGCCTCGCCGGGGGAGATAACACTGAAGCTTTCTTT
CDR3 protein: CASSLAGGDNTEAFF

clone size: -
V gene: TRBV9
J gene: TRBJ2-3
D gene: TRBD1
CDR3 DNA: TGTGCCAGCAGCGTAGGGGGACAGAAAACTAGCACAGATACGCAGTATTTT
CDR3 protein: CASSVGGQKTSTDTQYF

clone size: -
V gene: TRBV13
J gene: TRBJ1-6
D gene: TRBD1
CDR3 DNA: TGTGCCAGCAGATCCGGGACAGCGAATTCACCCCTCCACTTT
CDR3 protein: CASRSGTANSPLHF

clone size: -
V gene: TRBV11-2
J gene: TRBJ2-7
D gene: -
CDR3 DNA: TGTGCCAGCAGCTTAGTCGGCGGGCGTATTGGCTACGAGCAGTACTTC
CDR3 protein: CASSLVGGRIGYEQYF

clone size: few
V gene: TRBV6-2/TRBV6-3
J gene: TRBJ1-1
D gene: -
CDR3 DNA: TGTGCCAGCAGTTACCAGGCCTTCCCGAAAGCTTTCTTT
CDR3 protein: CASSYQAFPKAFF

clone size: -
V gene: TRBV5-1
J gene: TRBJ1-4
D gene: -
CDR3 DNA: TGCGCCAGCAGCGTCGGGACAAATAATGAAAAACTGTTTTTT
CDR3 protein: CASSVGTNNEKLFF

clone size: -
V gene: TRBV2
J gene: TRBJ2-1
D gene: TRBD2
CDR3 DNA: TGTGCCAGCAGGAGGACTAGCGTCTTTTCCAATGAGCAGTTCTTC
CDR3 protein: CASRRTSVFSNEQFF

clone size: once
V gene: TRBV19
J gene: TRBJ2-1
D gene: -
CDR3 DNA: TGTGCCAGTAGTATAGATCTTAAGCACCTCTACAATGAGCAGTTCTTC
CDR3 protein: CASSIDLKHLYNEQFF

clone size: once
V gene: TRBV18
J gene: TRBJ1-2
D gene: -
CDR3 DNA: TGTGCCAGCTCACCCGACAGAGACTATGGCTACACCTTC
CDR3 protein: CASSPDRDYGYTF

clone size: -
V gene: TRBV7-3
J gene: TRBJ2-3
D gene: -
CDR3 DNA: TGTGCCAGCAGTTCTGGGGGGGCCCGAGCAGATACGCAGTATTTT
CDR3 protein: CASSSGGARADTQYF

clone size: -
V gene: TRBV2
J gene: TRBJ1-1
D gene: -
CDR3 DNA: TGTGCCAGCAGTGGACAATTCTCTACTGAAGCTTTCTTT
CDR3 protein: CASSGQFSTEAFF

clone size: -
V gene: TRBV5-4
J gene: TRBJ2-1
D gene: TRBD2
CDR3 DNA: TGTGCCAGCAGCGTGGAACTAGCGCTGGCAAATGAGCAGTTCTTC
CDR3 protein: CASSVELALANEQFF

clone size: -
V gene: TRBV9
J gene: TRBJ2-5
D gene: TRBD2
CDR3 DNA: TGTGCCAGCAGCGGAACTAGCGGGGGGGCTGGAGAGACCCAGTACTTC
CDR3 protein: CASSGTSGGAGETQYF

clone size: -
V gene: TRBV18
J gene: TRBJ2-1
D gene: TRBD1
CDR3 DNA: TGTGCCAGCTCATTACAGGGGTACTCCTACAATGAGCAGTTCTTC
CDR3 protein: CASSLQGYSYNEQFF

clone size: -
V gene: TRBV7-2
J gene: TRBJ1-4
D gene: -
CDR3 DNA: TGTGCCAGCAGCTTAAGAGAGAATGAAAAACTGTTTTTT
CDR3 protein: CASSLRENEKLFF

clone size: -
V gene: TRBV4-2
J gene: TRBJ2-2
D gene: TRBD1
CDR3 DNA: TGTGCCAGCAGCCAAGATTTGGGACAGGGAGTCACCGGGGAGCTGTTTTTT
CDR3 protein: CASSQDLGQGVTGELFF

clone size: -
V gene: TRBV11-3
J gene: TRBJ2-4
D gene: -
CDR3 DNA: TGTGCCAGCAGCTTAAACGAGGAAAACATTCAGTACTTC
CDR3 protein: CASSLNEENIQYF

clone size: -
V gene: TRBV5-1
J gene: TRBJ2-5
D gene: -
CDR3 DNA: TGCGCCAGCAGCGAGCAAACTTCGGGGGTAAAAGAGACCCAGTACTTC
CDR3 protein: CASSEQTSGVKETQYF

clone size: -
V gene: TRBV6-5
J gene: TRBJ1-6
D gene: -
CDR3 DNA: TGTGCCAGCAGTTTACAAGACAGGTTAAATTCACCCCTCCACTTT
CDR3 protein: CASSLQDRLNSPLHF

clone size: -
V gene: TRBV5-1
J gene: TRBJ1-1
D gene: -
CDR3 DNA: TGCGCCAGCAGGTTGGTAGCGGACACTGAAGCTTTCTTT
CDR3 protein: CASRLVADTEAFF